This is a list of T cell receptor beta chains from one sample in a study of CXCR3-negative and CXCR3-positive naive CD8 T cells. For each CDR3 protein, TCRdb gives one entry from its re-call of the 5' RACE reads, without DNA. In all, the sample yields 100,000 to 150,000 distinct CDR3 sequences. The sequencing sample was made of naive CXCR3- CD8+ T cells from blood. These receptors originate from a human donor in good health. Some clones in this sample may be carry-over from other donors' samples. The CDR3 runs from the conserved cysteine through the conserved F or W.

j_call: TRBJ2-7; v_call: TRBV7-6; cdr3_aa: CASSLEVDRSYEQYF
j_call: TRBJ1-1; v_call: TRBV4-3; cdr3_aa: CASSQELSGGTPNTEAFF
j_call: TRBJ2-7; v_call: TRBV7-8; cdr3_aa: CASSLARGSYEQYF
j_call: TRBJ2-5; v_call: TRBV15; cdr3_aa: CATSRGGSRQETQYF
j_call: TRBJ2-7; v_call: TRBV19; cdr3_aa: CASSNHDKVPYEQYF
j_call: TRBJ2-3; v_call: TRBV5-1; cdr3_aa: CASSSWGSSTDTQYF
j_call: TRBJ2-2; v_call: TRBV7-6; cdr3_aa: CASGASGGATGELFF
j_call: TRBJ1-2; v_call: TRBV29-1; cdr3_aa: CSVEGQNYGYTF
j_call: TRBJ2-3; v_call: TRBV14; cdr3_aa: CASSQGGGMLTDTQYF
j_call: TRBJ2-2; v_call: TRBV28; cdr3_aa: CASSPPGAPNTGELFF